Given below is one TCR beta chain in context. Antigen: not known. Sequencing ends 3 residues short of the CDR3 end; the germline J gene provides the rest. The data stem from a study of Tregs in tolerant kidney transplant recipients. Findings of the study overall: Donor-specific Treg expansion exceeded global Treg expansion in tolerant patients, suggesting antigen drive.

Sequencing was performed with immunoSEQ multiplex PCR; in TCRdb, only in-frame clones are kept and a portion is missing. The table lists 25,000 to 35,000 clones, with roughly 7.1% in the top ten. The CDR3 covers 12 residues. V shed 4 bases and J shed 5 bases, with 9 bases lying between them. Germline-derived CDR1 and CDR2 are MDHEN and SYDVKM. Sequences were derived from CD8+ T cells from blood, sampled before the transplant. V usage is TRBV28 and J usage is TRBJ2-7; D might be TRBD1 (6 bases). The source of this sequence is a human donor who received a combined kidney and bone marrow transplant. The part of the CDR3 DNA that was read is TGTGCCAGCAGTTGGACAGACGACGAG. It yields the protein CASSWTDDE. The entire CDR3 protein reads CASSWTDDEQYF.